This TCR beta chain emerged from a study of technical replicates of blood from four donors. The V and J ends lost 3 bases and 4 bases, in that order; junction bases with no gene match: 6. The CDR3 is 15 residues long. Germline values: CDR1 MNHEY, CDR2 SMNVEV (reference sequence). The assay was immunoSEQ multiplex PCR, and TCRdb's table has in-frame clones only and misses some. The sample has about 72,000 clones; approximately 92% are singletons. The chain recombines TRBV27 with TRBJ2-7; 10 bases are a match to TRBD1. This clonotype originated in a human donor in good health. Sequencing input: T cells isolated from PBMCs. This chain's CDR3 is CASSLGGTGAYEQYF. For the CDR3, the DNA is TGTGCCAGCAGTTTGGGGGGGACAGGGGCGTACGAGCAGTACTTC.